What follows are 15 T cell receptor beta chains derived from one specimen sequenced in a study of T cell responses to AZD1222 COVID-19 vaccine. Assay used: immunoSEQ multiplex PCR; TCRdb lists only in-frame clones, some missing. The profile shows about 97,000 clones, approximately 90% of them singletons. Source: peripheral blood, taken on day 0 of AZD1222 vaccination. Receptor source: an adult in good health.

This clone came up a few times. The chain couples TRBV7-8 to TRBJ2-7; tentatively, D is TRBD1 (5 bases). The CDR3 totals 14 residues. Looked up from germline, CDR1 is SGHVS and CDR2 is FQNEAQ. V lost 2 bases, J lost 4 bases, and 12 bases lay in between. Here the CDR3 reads CASSLNIQGYEQYF. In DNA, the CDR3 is TGTGCCAGCAGCTTAAACATTCAGGGATACGAGCAGTACTTC.

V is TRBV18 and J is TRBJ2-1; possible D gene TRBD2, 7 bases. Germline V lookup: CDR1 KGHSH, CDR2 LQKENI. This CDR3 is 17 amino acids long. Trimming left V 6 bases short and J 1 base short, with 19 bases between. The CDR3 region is CASSALGGAGSYNEQFF. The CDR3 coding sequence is TGTGCCAGCTCGGCCCTGGGGGGGGCTGGTTCCTACAATGAGCAGTTCTTC.

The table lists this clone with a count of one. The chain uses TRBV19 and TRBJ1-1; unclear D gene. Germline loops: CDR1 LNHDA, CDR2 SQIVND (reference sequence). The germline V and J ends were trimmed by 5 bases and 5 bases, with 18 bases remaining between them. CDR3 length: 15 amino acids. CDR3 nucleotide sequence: TGTGCCAGTAGTGGCCGGGAGTCGGTTTGGACTGAAGCTTTCTTT. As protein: CASSGRESVWTEAFF.

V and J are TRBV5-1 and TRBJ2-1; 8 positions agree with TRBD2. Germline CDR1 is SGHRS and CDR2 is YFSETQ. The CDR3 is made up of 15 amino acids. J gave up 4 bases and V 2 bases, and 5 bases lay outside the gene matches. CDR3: CASSLAGDNYNEQFF. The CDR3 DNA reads TGCGCCAGCAGCTTAGCGGGGGACAATTACAATGAGCAGTTCTTC.

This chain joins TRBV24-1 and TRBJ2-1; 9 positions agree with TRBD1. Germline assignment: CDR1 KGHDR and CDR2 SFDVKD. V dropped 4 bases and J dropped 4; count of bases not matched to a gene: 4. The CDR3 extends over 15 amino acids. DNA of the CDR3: TGTGCCACCAGTGACCCGGGACAGGGTTACAATGAGCAGTTCTTC. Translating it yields CATSDPGQGYNEQFF.

The CDR3: CASSPPGPLLQYF. The CDR3 DNA follows: TGTGCCAGCAGCCCCCCCGGACCTCTTCTACAGTACTTC. The chain couples TRBV7-9 to TRBJ2-7, with D unresolved. The V gene's germline CDR1 is SEHNR and CDR2 FQNEAQ (reference sequence). V shed 5 bases and J shed 10 bases, with 18 bases lying between them. The CDR3 totals 13 residues.

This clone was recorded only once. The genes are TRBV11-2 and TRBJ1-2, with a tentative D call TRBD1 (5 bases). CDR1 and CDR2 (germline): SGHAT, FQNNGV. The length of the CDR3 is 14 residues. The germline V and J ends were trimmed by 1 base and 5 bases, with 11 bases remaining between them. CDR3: CASSLVAGSYGYTF. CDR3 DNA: TGTGCCAGCAGCTTAGTTGCAGGGTCTTATGGCTACACCTTC.

CDR3 sequence (DNA): TGCGCCAGCAGCTTGCGGGGGGGCCTCGATGAGCAGTTCTTC. Its protein is CASSLRGGLDEQFF. The J gene is TRBJ2-1, the V gene TRBV5-1; the match to TRBD2 covers 8 bases. Germline V gives CDR1 SGHRS, CDR2 YFSETQ. The CDR3 contains 14 residues. V lost 1 base to trimming and J lost 8 bases; unmatched junction nucleotides: 5. The variable domain in full, with the rest retrieved from reference TRBV5-1 and TRBJ2-1, is KAGVTQTPRYLIKTRGQQVTLSCSPISGHRSVSWYQQTPGQGLQFLFEYFSETQRNKGNFPGRFSGRQFSNSRSEMNVSTLELGDSALYLCASSLRGGLDEQFFGPGTRLTVL.

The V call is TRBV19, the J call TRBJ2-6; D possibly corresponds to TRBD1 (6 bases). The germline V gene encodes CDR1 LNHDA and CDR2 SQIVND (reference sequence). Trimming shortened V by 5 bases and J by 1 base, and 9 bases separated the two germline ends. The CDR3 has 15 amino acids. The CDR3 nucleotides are TGTGCCAGTAGTGTACAGGGTTCTGGGGCCAACGTCCTGACTTTC. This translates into CASSVQGSGANVLTF.

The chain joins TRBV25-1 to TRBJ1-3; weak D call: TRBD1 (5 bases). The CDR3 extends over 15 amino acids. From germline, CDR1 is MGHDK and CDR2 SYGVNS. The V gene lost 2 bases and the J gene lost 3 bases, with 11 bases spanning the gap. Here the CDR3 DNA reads TGTGCCAGCAGTGAAATCGGGGGATTTGGAAACACCATATATTTT. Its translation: CASSEIGGFGNTIYF. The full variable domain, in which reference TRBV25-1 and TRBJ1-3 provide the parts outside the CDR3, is EADIYQTPRYLVIGTGKKITLECSQTMGHDKMYWYQQDPGMELHLIHYSYGVNSTEKGDLSSESTVSRIRTEHFPLTLESARPSHTSQYLCASSEIGGFGNTIYFGEGSWLTVV.

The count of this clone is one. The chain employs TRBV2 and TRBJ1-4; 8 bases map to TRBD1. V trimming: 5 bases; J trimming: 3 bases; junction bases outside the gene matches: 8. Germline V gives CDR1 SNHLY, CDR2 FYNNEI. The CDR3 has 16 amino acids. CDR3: CASSFETGDANEKLFF. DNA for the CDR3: TGTGCCAGCAGTTTTGAGACAGGGGACGCTAATGAAAAACTGTTTTTT.

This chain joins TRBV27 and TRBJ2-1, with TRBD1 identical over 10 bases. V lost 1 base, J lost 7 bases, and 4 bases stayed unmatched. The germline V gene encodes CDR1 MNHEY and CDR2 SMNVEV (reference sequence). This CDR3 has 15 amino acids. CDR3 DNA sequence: TGTGCCAGCAGTTTATTGGGACAGGGGAGGAATGAGCAGTTCTTC. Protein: CASSLLGQGRNEQFF.

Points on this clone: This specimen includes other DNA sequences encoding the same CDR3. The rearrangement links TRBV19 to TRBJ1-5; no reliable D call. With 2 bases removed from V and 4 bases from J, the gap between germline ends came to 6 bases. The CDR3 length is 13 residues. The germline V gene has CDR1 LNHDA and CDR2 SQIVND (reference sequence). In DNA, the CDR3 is TGTGCCAGTAGTATATCGGGGAATCAGCCCCAGCATTTT. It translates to CASSISGNQPQHF. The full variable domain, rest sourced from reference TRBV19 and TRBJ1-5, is DGGITQSPKYLFRKEGQNVTLSCEQNLNHDAMYWYRQDPGQGLRLIYYSQIVNDFQKGDIAEGYSVSREKKESFPLTVTSAQKNPTAFYLCASSISGNQPQHFGDGTRLSIL.

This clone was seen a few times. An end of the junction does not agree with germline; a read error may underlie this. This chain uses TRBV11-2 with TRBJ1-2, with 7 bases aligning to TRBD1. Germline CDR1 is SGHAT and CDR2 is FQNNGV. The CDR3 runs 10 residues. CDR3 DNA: TGTGCCAGCAGCTTAAATGGACAGGTTTTC. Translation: CASSLNGQVF.

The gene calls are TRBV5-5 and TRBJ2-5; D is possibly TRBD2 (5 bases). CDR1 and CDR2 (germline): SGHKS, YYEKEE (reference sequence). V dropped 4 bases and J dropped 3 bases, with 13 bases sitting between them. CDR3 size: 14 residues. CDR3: CASSSGGREETQYF. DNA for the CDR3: TGTGCCAGCAGCAGCGGAGGTAGGGAAGAGACCCAGTACTTC.